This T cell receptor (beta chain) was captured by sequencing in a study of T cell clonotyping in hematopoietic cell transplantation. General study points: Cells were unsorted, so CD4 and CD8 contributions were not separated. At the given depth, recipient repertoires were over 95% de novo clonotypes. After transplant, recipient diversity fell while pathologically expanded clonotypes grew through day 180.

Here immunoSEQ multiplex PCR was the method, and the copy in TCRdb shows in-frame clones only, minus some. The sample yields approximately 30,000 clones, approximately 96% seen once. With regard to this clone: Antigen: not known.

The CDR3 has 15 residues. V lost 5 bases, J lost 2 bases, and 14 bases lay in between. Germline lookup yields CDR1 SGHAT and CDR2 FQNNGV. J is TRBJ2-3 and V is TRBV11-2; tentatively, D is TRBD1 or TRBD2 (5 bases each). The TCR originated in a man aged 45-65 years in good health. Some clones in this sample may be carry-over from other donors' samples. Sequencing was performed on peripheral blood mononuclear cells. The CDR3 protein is CASSPKGTYTDTQYF. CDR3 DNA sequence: TGTGCCAGCAGCCCCAAGGGGACCTACACAGATACGCAGTATTTT.